These T cell receptor beta chains were read from a single sample in a study of blood T cell repertoires in COVID-19. Some clones are missing from TCRdb's copy, which holds only in-frame ones; the method was immunoSEQ multiplex PCR. The profile shows around 210,000 clones, roughly nine tenths of them singletons. The sequenced sample was peripheral blood. The receptors come from a woman aged 70 to 79 with acute or convalescent COVID-19. Each CDR3 is given with its conserved first and last residue. Each record gives: clone size, CDR3 length, V gene, J gene, D gene, CDR3 protein, CDR3 DNA. D genes are given only for firm matches. Size tells how often a clone was seen (once, few, many) or the class of an expanded clone, and some rows leave it out.

abundance: once
len: 13
v_gene: TRBV5-1
j_gene: TRBJ2-7
d_gene: -
CDR3aa: CASRDLPNYEQYF
CDR3nt: TGCGCCAGCAGGGACTTACCCAACTACGAGCAGTACTTC

abundance: -
len: 14
v_gene: TRBV6-2/TRBV6-3
j_gene: TRBJ2-7
d_gene: TRBD2
CDR3aa: CASSLTSGSYEQYF
CDR3nt: TGTGCCAGCAGTTTGACTAGCGGGAGCTACGAGCAGTACTTC

abundance: -
len: 16
v_gene: TRBV6-1
j_gene: TRBJ2-7
d_gene: TRBD1
CDR3aa: CASSGSPGQGTYEQYF
CDR3nt: TGTGCCAGCAGTGGATCACCGGGACAGGGTACCTACGAGCAGTACTTC

abundance: -
len: 13
v_gene: TRBV4-2
j_gene: TRBJ2-5
d_gene: -
CDR3aa: CAPAPGSVETQYF
CDR3nt: TGTGCCCCAGCCCCGGGGTCTGTCGAGACCCAGTACTTC

abundance: -
len: 18
v_gene: TRBV18
j_gene: TRBJ2-7
d_gene: TRBD1
CDR3aa: CASSPGTGGRSSSYEQYF
CDR3nt: TGTGCCAGCTCACCGGGGACAGGGGGCAGATCGAGCTCCTACGAGCAGTACTTC

abundance: -
len: 15
v_gene: TRBV28
j_gene: TRBJ1-4
d_gene: -
CDR3aa: CASSAPDSLNEKLFF
CDR3nt: TGTGCCAGCAGTGCTCCGGACAGTCTTAATGAAAAACTGTTTTTT

abundance: -
len: 18
v_gene: TRBV23-1
j_gene: TRBJ2-7
d_gene: -
CDR3aa: CASSQFPLGLRGPYEQYF
CDR3nt: TGCGCCAGCAGTCAATTTCCACTCGGTCTGCGGGGGCCCTACGAGCAGTACTTC

abundance: -
len: 15
v_gene: TRBV6-4
j_gene: TRBJ2-7
d_gene: TRBD2
CDR3aa: CASSEEAGGRYEQYF
CDR3nt: TGTGCCAGCAGTGAGGAAGCGGGAGGTCGTTACGAGCAGTACTTC

abundance: -
len: 15
v_gene: TRBV7-6
j_gene: TRBJ2-3
d_gene: -
CDR3aa: CASSPETRATDTQYF
CDR3nt: TGTGCCAGCAGCCCTGAGACTAGAGCAACAGATACGCAGTATTTT

abundance: -
len: 15
v_gene: TRBV19
j_gene: TRBJ1-5
d_gene: TRBD1
CDR3aa: CASSTRTGTNQPQHF
CDR3nt: TGTGCCAGTAGTACCCGGACAGGGACCAATCAGCCCCAGCATTTT

abundance: -
len: 15
v_gene: TRBV11-2
j_gene: TRBJ2-7
d_gene: -
CDR3aa: CASSLRGEGAYEQYF
CDR3nt: TGTGCCAGCAGCCTCCGGGGGGAGGGGGCCTACGAGCAGTACTTC

abundance: -
len: 16
v_gene: TRBV3-1/TRBV3-2
j_gene: TRBJ2-5
d_gene: TRBD1
CDR3aa: CASSRQTGVDEETQYF
CDR3nt: TGTGCCAGCAGCCGCCAAACAGGGGTCGATGAAGAGACCCAGTACTTC

abundance: -
len: 15
v_gene: TRBV5-6
j_gene: TRBJ1-2
d_gene: -
CDR3aa: CASSLYSTRAYGYTF
CDR3nt: TGTGCCAGCAGCTTGTACAGCACCAGGGCTTATGGCTACACCTTC

abundance: -
len: 14
v_gene: TRBV3-1/TRBV3-2
j_gene: TRBJ1-4
d_gene: TRBD1
CDR3aa: CASSRQGTSEKLFF
CDR3nt: TGTGCCAGCAGCCGACAGGGGACGAGCGAAAAACTGTTTTTT

abundance: -
len: 12
v_gene: TRBV2
j_gene: TRBJ1-1
d_gene: -
CDR3aa: CASSERGIEAFF
CDR3nt: TGTGCCAGCAGTGAAAGGGGTATAGAAGCTTTCTTT

abundance: -
len: 17
v_gene: TRBV27
j_gene: TRBJ2-1
d_gene: TRBD2
CDR3aa: CASTEQKTSGKGNEQFF
CDR3nt: TGTGCCAGCACGGAGCAAAAAACTAGCGGGAAAGGCAATGAGCAGTTCTTC

abundance: -
len: 12
v_gene: TRBV5-5
j_gene: TRBJ1-1
d_gene: -
CDR3aa: CASHGGLNEAFF
CDR3nt: TGTGCCAGCCACGGGGGGCTTAATGAAGCTTTCTTT

abundance: -
len: 13
v_gene: TRBV11-2
j_gene: TRBJ2-3
d_gene: -
CDR3aa: CASSLAGADTQYF
CDR3nt: TGTGCCAGCAGCTTAGCGGGGGCAGATACGCAGTATTTT

abundance: -
len: 15
v_gene: TRBV9
j_gene: TRBJ1-3
d_gene: -
CDR3aa: CASSATGQSGNTIYF
CDR3nt: TGTGCCAGCAGCGCAACGGGACAATCTGGAAACACCATATATTTT

abundance: -
len: 13
v_gene: TRBV12-3/TRBV12-4
j_gene: TRBJ2-5
d_gene: -
CDR3aa: CASSFRGGETQYF
CDR3nt: TGTGCCAGCAGTTTCAGGGGTGGCGAGACCCAGTACTTC

abundance: -
len: 13
v_gene: TRBV19
j_gene: TRBJ1-2
d_gene: TRBD1
CDR3aa: CASSIGQGNGYTF
CDR3nt: TGTGCCAGTAGTATAGGACAGGGGAATGGCTACACCTTC

abundance: -
len: 16
v_gene: TRBV28
j_gene: TRBJ1-1
d_gene: -
CDR3aa: CASTLGGVRGRTEAFF
CDR3nt: TGTGCCAGCACCCTAGGGGGGGTCCGGGGCCGCACTGAAGCTTTCTTT

abundance: once
len: 15
v_gene: TRBV15
j_gene: TRBJ1-3
d_gene: -
CDR3aa: CATSRDTGLGNTIYF
CDR3nt: TGTGCCACCAGCAGAGATACCGGGTTGGGAAACACCATATATTTT